Shown below are 18 T cell receptor beta chains from a single sample sequenced in a study of blood T cell repertoires in COVID-19. The protocol was immunoSEQ multiplex PCR, while the TCRdb copy is restricted to in-frame clones and leaves out a portion. Of about 71,000 clones in the sample, nearly 90% were seen once. The sample comprised peripheral blood. These receptors were taken from a man in his forties or fifties with active COVID-19.

The V and J genes are TRBV10-3 and TRBJ1-2; perhaps TRBD1 as D (6 bases). This CDR3 has 15 amino acids. The germline CDR1 and CDR2 sequences are ENHRY and SYGVKD. Trimming pared 6 bases from V and 0 bases from J, leaving 14 bases between. Here the CDR3 DNA reads TGTGCCATCAGCCCACAGGGTAGGACTAACTATGGCTACACCTTC. Its protein is CAISPQGRTNYGYTF.

The rearrangement joins TRBV15 to TRBJ1-3; 7 nucleotides align to TRBD1. The germline CDR1 and CDR2 sequences are LNHNV and YYDKDF (reference sequence). V shed 9 bases, J shed 0 bases, and the junction held 5 bases outside the gene matches. This CDR3 region has 14 residues. Written as DNA, the CDR3 is TGTGCCACTGGGACAGCGAGCTCTGGAAACACCATATATTTT. The encoded protein is CATGTASSGNTIYF.

J is TRBJ2-7 and V is TRBV19, with D tentatively TRBD1 (6 bases). This CDR3 region has 15 residues. Germline-derived CDR1 and CDR2 are LNHDA and SQIVND (reference sequence). V dropped 3 bases and J dropped 0 bases, with 12 bases sitting between them. This CDR3 reads CASSMVQGLSYEQYF. The DNA for the CDR3 is TGTGCCAGTAGTATGGTACAGGGTCTCTCCTACGAGCAGTACTTC.

This clone was seen only once. V usage is TRBV2 and J usage is TRBJ2-5, with a tentative D call TRBD2 (5 bases). This CDR3 is 14 amino acids long. Germline CDR1 and CDR2: SNHLY and FYNNEI. V was shortened by 7 bases and J by 9 bases, with 21 bases between the two germline ends. CDR3 protein: CASTRGSPSWAQYF. DNA of the CDR3: TGTGCCAGCACCCGGGGTAGCCCGAGTTGGGCCCAGTACTTC.

This clone appeared a single time. The chain is built from TRBV2 and TRBJ1-4; D possibly corresponds to TRBD1 (5 bases). The CDR3 length is 13 residues. The germline gives CDR1 SNHLY, CDR2 FYNNEI. V was trimmed by 6 bases and J by 10 bases, leaving 15 bases between them. CDR3 in DNA: TGTGCCAGCAGGGGGACCGGGGGAGGAAAACTGTTTTTT. It encodes CASRGTGGGKLFF.

The chain combines TRBV9 with TRBJ1-2, with D uncertain. CDR1 is SGDLS and CDR2 is YYNGEE in the germline V gene. This CDR3 has 14 amino acids. With 3 bases removed from V and 3 bases from J, the gap between germline ends came to 12 bases. Written as DNA, the CDR3 is TGTGCCAGCAGCGGAGAGGATTACTACTATGGCTACACCTTC. Translation: CASSGEDYYYGYTF.

V is TRBV5-6 and J is TRBJ1-4, with TRBD1 as a possible D gene (5 bases). The germline V gene encodes CDR1 SGHDT and CDR2 YYEEEE. Trimming left V 0 bases short and J 5 bases short, with 11 bases between. CDR3 size: 15 residues. DNA for the CDR3: TGTGCCAGCAGCTTGGGACAGCCAAGAAATGAAAAACTGTTTTTT. As protein: CASSLGQPRNEKLFF.

The chain carries TRBV2 and TRBJ1-1; tentatively, D is TRBD1 (5 bases). Trimming pared 4 bases from V and 4 bases from J, leaving 13 bases between. This CDR3 contains 14 residues. Germline V gene lookup returns CDR1 SNHLY and CDR2 FYNNEI. The CDR3 bases are TGTGCCAGCAGTGCGGAGGGGAGGAGCACTGAAGCTTTCTTT. Its protein product is CASSAEGRSTEAFF.

This chain uses TRBV7-9 with TRBJ1-2; unclear D gene. CDR1 and CDR2 from the germline V gene are SEHNR and FQNEAQ (reference sequence). V dropped 6 bases and J dropped 0 bases, with 8 bases sitting between them. CDR3 length: 13 residues. CDR3 sequence reads: CASSPSANYGYTF. DNA for the CDR3: TGTGCCAGCAGTCCTTCTGCTAACTATGGCTACACCTTC.

This chain uses TRBV6-2 or TRBV6-3 with TRBJ1-2; D is possibly TRBD1 (5 bases). Trimming pared 4 bases from V and 8 bases from J, leaving 11 bases between. This CDR3 is built from 12 residues. The germline V gene has CDR1 MNHEY and CDR2 SVGEGT. CDR3 in amino acids: CASSLKQDGYTF. The CDR3 region has the DNA TGTGCCAGCAGTTTAAAACAGGACGGCTACACCTTC.

The genes are TRBV7-3 and TRBJ2-3, with 8 bases identical to TRBD2. V was clipped by 5 bases and J by 2 bases; unmatched bases: 3. CDR1 is SGHTA and CDR2 is FQGTGA in the germline V gene. The length of the CDR3 is 14 residues. CDR3: CASSRGGPTDTQYF. The CDR3 bases are TGTGCCAGCAGCCGCGGGGGGCCCACAGATACGCAGTATTTT.

The J gene is TRBJ2-3, the V gene TRBV18; D may be TRBD2 (5 bases). This CDR3 has 15 residues. Per the germline V gene, CDR1 is KGHSH and CDR2 is LQKENI. Trimming stripped 2 bases from V and 1 base from J, with 10 bases between. The CDR3: CASSPALAGTDTQYF. For the CDR3, the DNA is TGTGCCAGCTCACCAGCCCTAGCCGGCACAGATACGCAGTATTTT.

The chain is built from TRBV5-1 and TRBJ2-2, with TRBD1 matching 7 bases. The germline gives CDR1 SGHRS, CDR2 YFSETQ. The V gene end was trimmed by 0 bases and the J gene end by 3 bases; junction bases not matched to a gene: 2. This CDR3 region has 15 residues. The CDR3 region is CASSLGQGDTGELFF. In DNA form, the CDR3 reads TGCGCCAGCAGCTTGGGACAGGGAGACACCGGGGAGCTGTTTTTT.

The chain combines TRBV4-1 with TRBJ1-5, with D perhaps matching TRBD1 (6 bases). This CDR3 contains 18 residues. The V gene lost 6 bases and the J gene lost 4 bases, with 25 bases spanning the gap. Germline assignment: CDR1 MGHRA and CDR2 YSYEKL. CDR3 residues: CASRPDFLGTGHNQPQHF. The CDR3 DNA follows: TGCGCCAGCAGGCCAGACTTTTTAGGAACGGGACATAATCAGCCCCAGCATTTT.

The chain has TRBV7-2 and TRBJ2-4; D is unclear. CDR3 length equals 13 residues. V was trimmed by 5 bases and J by 3 bases, leaving 8 bases between them. Looked up from germline, CDR1 is SGHTA and CDR2 is FQGNSA. The CDR3 bases are TGTGCCAGCAGCGTCCGAGGCAAAAACATTCAGTACTTC. Translation gives CASSVRGKNIQYF.

A remark on this clone: Other DNA sequences from this sample encode an identical CDR3 as well. The chain joins TRBV7-9 to TRBJ2-7, with 12 positions matching TRBD1. The CDR3 has 14 residues. Trimming at V came to 3 bases and at J to 4 bases, leaving 1 base not matched to a gene. CDR1 and CDR2 from the germline V gene are SEHNR and FQNEAQ (reference sequence). In DNA, the CDR3 is TGTGCCAGCAGCTTGGGACAGGGGGCGTACGAGCAGTACTTC. Protein: CASSLGQGAYEQYF.

This chain links TRBV18 with TRBJ2-3, with 8 nucleotides matching TRBD1. The CDR3 covers 15 residues. Germline V lookup: CDR1 KGHSH, CDR2 LQKENI. Unmatched junction bases numbered 3, after V lost 3 bases and J lost 1 base. The DNA for the CDR3 is TGTGCCAGCTCACCGACAGGGGTGGGCACAGATACGCAGTATTTT. It yields the protein CASSPTGVGTDTQYF.

V gene TRBV5-4 combines with J gene TRBJ2-7, with 16 nucleotides matching TRBD2. Per the germline V gene, CDR1 is SGHNT and CDR2 is YYREEE (reference sequence). This CDR3 region has 15 residues. The trim removed 4 bases at V and 7 bases at J, leaving 5 bases unmatched. CDR3: CASSPGLAGGQEQYF. As DNA, the CDR3 is TGTGCCAGCAGCCCGGGACTAGCGGGGGGGCAAGAGCAGTACTTC.